This T cell receptor beta chain was recovered during a study of breast tumors, draining lymph nodes, adjacent tissues. TCRdb reprocessed the multiplex PCR reads via MiXCR and lists one record per CDR3 protein. The sample lists 100,000 or so distinct CDR3 sequences; approximately 22% were seen once. Findings and caveats of the study: The data were judged consistent with most tumor T cells coming from lymph node and expanding in tumor. Tumor repertoires ranked between lymph nodes and nontumor tissue in diversity, with V and J gene preferences. Data only fit, rather than demonstrated, lymph node origin of most tumor T cells.

V was clipped by 4 bases and J by 2 bases, with 11 bases between them. CDR3 length: 15 amino acids. Germline V gene sequence: CDR1 LGHDT, CDR2 YNNKEL (reference sequence). This clonotype appeared once. Its cognate antigen is unknown. Breast cancer patients provided tissue from their axillary draining lymph nodes. The TCR originated in a female donor with breast cancer. Some clones in this sample may be carry-over from other donors' samples. Specimen: axillary lymph node tissue. V usage is TRBV3-1 and J usage is TRBJ1-4; a possible D gene is TRBD1 (5 bases). CDR3 region: CASSLGPGTNEKLFF. The CDR3 bases are TGTGCCAGCAGCCTTGGCCCAGGGACTAATGAAAAACTGTTTTTT.